This passage covers 6 T cell receptor beta chains from one sample sequenced in a study of T cell responses to AZD1222 COVID-19 vaccine. The assay was immunoSEQ multiplex PCR, and TCRdb's table has in-frame clones only and misses some. Of about 85,000 clones in the sample, about nine tenths are singletons; the top ten hold 6.5% to 7.5%. The specimen comprised peripheral blood, sampled on day 0 of AZD1222 vaccination. Receptors were obtained from an adult in good health.

The table lists this clone with a count of one. The rearrangement links TRBV9 to TRBJ2-3; D is unresolved. Trimming pared 0 bases from V and 5 bases from J, leaving 10 bases between. The CDR3 runs to 14 residues. In germline, CDR1 is SGDLS, CDR2 YYNGEE. As DNA, the CDR3 is TGTGCCAGCAGCGTAGGAGGAATTGAAGATACGCAGTATTTT. Translation gives CASSVGGIEDTQYF.

The V and J genes are TRBV5-5 and TRBJ2-7, with 7 bases that match TRBD1. The V gene end was trimmed by 0 bases and the J gene end by 4 bases; junction bases not matched to a gene: 13. The CDR3 runs 17 residues. Germline CDR1 reads SGHKS; CDR2 reads YYEKEE (reference sequence). Written as DNA, the CDR3 is TGTGCCAGCAGCTTGGCCCCTGACAGGGCCACCCCATACGAGCAGTACTTC. Protein product: CASSLAPDRATPYEQYF.

This clone has more than one count but fewer than ten. The chain employs TRBV7-9 and TRBJ1-2; 7 nucleotides align to TRBD1. This CDR3 contains 14 residues. V lost 2 bases and J lost 6; bases outside the gene matches: 6. Germline lookup yields CDR1 SEHNR and CDR2 FQNEAQ (reference sequence). The CDR3 DNA reads TGTGCCAGCAGCTTATCAGTAGGGACAGATGGCTACACCTTC. It yields the protein CASSLSVGTDGYTF.

Details on this clone: Distinct nucleotide sequences in the sample also encode this CDR3. This chain links TRBV6-5 with TRBJ1-5; 7 bases fit TRBD1. The CDR3 spans 14 residues. Trimming removed 6 bases from V and 1 base from J; junction bases left unmatched: 3. Germline CDR1 reads MNHEY; CDR2 reads SVGAGI. CDR3 sequence reads: CASRSTGSNQPQHF. DNA of the CDR3: TGTGCCAGCAGGTCGACAGGGAGCAATCAGCCCCAGCATTTT.

The table lists this clone with a few counts. The genes are TRBV4-2 and TRBJ1-4; D remains ambiguous. In germline, CDR1 is LGHNA, CDR2 YNFKEQ. The V gene lost 0 bases and the J gene lost 5 bases, with 10 bases spanning the gap. The CDR3 has 15 residues. CDR3 DNA: TGTGCCAGCAGCCAAGAGGCGGCGCTCAATGAAAAACTGTTTTTT. Translated, it gives CASSQEAALNEKLFF.

The chain combines TRBV11-2 with TRBJ2-5, with a possible D match to TRBD1 (7 bases). V was cut by 7 bases and J by 4 bases, with 10 bases left in between. The CDR3 runs 12 residues. Germline assignment: CDR1 SGHAT and CDR2 FQNNGV. CDR3 bases: TGTGCCAGCACGCAGGGGGGAGAGACCCAGTACTTC. It encodes CASTQGGETQYF.